The sequence of this T cell receptor beta chain was determined in a study of CD4+ T cells in melanoma (dated by TCRdb to 2022 to 2024). The study in broad terms: Neoantigen-specific CD4+ T cells in human melanoma were what the study investigated.

Patients with melanoma were used as donors. Broad study findings and their caveats: Neoantigen-specific CD4+ T cells were reported to be correlated with the function of CD8+ T cells, macrophages and B cells. According to the report, neoantigen-specific CD4+ T cells in melanoma displayed diverse differentiation states.

Library creation used the immunoSEQ multiplex PCR assay. As stored in TCRdb, this immuneACCESS dataset retains in-frame rearrangements with V and J assigned. A fraction of the clones does not appear; measured against another copy, unresolved V genes explain less than half of the discrepancy, and the remainder lacks a known reason. The sample data list some 13,000 clones, and about 74% of these were observed just once. Together, the top ten hold around a sixth of the sample. A note on this clone: Its antigen target is currently unknown. The junction departs from germline at one end; a sequencing error may be responsible.

This TCR was sampled from a human donor with melanoma. The sequenced material came from cells from a culture (not recorded whether cultured in vitro).

The CDR3 here reads CASSYGAGGFYGYTF. The sequenced DNA: TGTGCCAGCAGTTACGGCGCAGGCGGATTCTATGGCTACACCTTC. This chain joins TRBV10-3 to TRBJ1-2; a confident D gene designation cannot be given. The CDR3 goes from the cysteine to the phenylalanine over 15 residues. Solely the CDR3 DNA is kept, with 45 bases framed from the first base. For CDR1 and CDR2, the germline V gene lists ENHRY and SYGVKD.